This is a list of T cell receptor beta chains from one sample in a study of T-cell reconstitution after alpha-beta-depleted transplantation in children. TCRdb reprocessed the PCR reads with MiXCR, giving one entry per CDR3 protein. The data show roughly 590,000 distinct CDR3 sequences, over 15% seen once. Sequenced here: PBMCs from the stem cell graft donor, sampled from the stem cell graft. These receptor sequences come from a human donor who donated a stem cell graft to a child with acute myeloid leukemia. CDR3s include the opening cysteine and the closing phenylalanine or tryptophan. The order of the fields is clone size, J gene, V gene, D gene, CDR3 protein, CDR3 DNA. The D gene is left open where the match is weak. Clone size, where shown, is once, few, many, or a class for clones that have expanded.

.	TRBJ2-2	TRBV7-9	.	CASSLEIRTANTGELFF	TGTGCCAGCAGCTTAGAAATAAGGACGGCGAACACCGGGGAGCTGTTTTTT
few	TRBJ2-1	TRBV20-1	TRBD2	CSASSGTIMGEQFF	TGCAGTGCTAGTTCCGGGACTATAATGGGAGAGCAGTTCTTC
.	TRBJ1-2	TRBV28	.	CATRGTTNYGYTF	TGTGCCACGCGGGGGACTACTAACTATGGCTACACCTTC
.	TRBJ2-1	TRBV5-1	.	CASSLTGIGGEQFF	TGCGCCAGCAGCTTGACAGGGATAGGCGGTGAGCAGTTCTTC
many	TRBJ1-5	TRBV6-5	TRBD1	CASSPGQENQPQQF	TGTGCCAGCAGTCCGGGACAGGAGAATCAGCCCCAGCAATTT
.	TRBJ2-1	TRBV15	TRBD2	CATKFSTSGEYNEQFF	TGTGCCACCAAGTTCAGTACTAGCGGGGAGTACAATGAGCAGTTCTTC
many	TRBJ2-1	TRBV7-9	.	CASSLSKSYNEQFF	TGTGCCAGCAGCTTATCGAAATCCTACAATGAGCAGTTCTTC
.	TRBJ1-2	TRBV30	.	CACLNYGYTF	TGTGCCTGCCTTAACTATGGCTACACCTTC
.	TRBJ1-5	TRBV19	TRBD1	CASIQGQGVGLNQPQHF	TGTGCCAGTATACAGGGACAGGGGGTGGGCCTCAATCAGCCCCAGCATTTT
many	TRBJ1-4	TRBV20-1	.	CSARAGASNEKLFF	TGCAGTGCTAGAGCCGGGGCCTCTAATGAAAAACTGTTTTTT
once	TRBJ2-7	TRBV29-1	.	CSVVGGTRGSSYEPYF	TGCAGCGTTGTAGGGGGTACGAGGGGCAGCTCCTACGAGCCGTACTTC
many	TRBJ2-6	TRBV7-9	.	CASSSRTLSGANVLTF	TGTGCCAGCAGCTCCAGGACACTCTCTGGGGCCAACGTCCTGACTTTC
many	TRBJ1-3	TRBV29-1	.	CSARTGQGGNTIYF	TGCAGCGCCCGCACCGGGCAGGGCGGAAACACCATATATTTT
many	TRBJ1-2	TRBV5-6	.	CASRIQGYGYTF	TGTGCCAGCAGGATCCAGGGGTATGGCTACACCTTC
few	TRBJ2-1	TRBV7-9	.	CASGRGGYEQFF	TGTGCCAGCGGTAGGGGGGGATATGAGCAGTTCTTC
few	TRBJ2-1	TRBV20-1	.	CSARDPSAGFEQFF	TGCAGTGCTAGAGATCCTTCAGCCGGGTTTGAGCAGTTCTTC
.	TRBJ2-2	TRBV29-1	TRBD2	CSVGVSGGSAGELFF	TGCAGCGTTGGAGTATCGGGGGGGAGCGCCGGGGAGCTGTTTTTT
many	TRBJ2-1	TRBV7-9	TRBD1	CASRQRDRDNEQFF	TGTGCCAGCAGGCAAAGGGACAGGGACAATGAGCAGTTCTTC
few	TRBJ2-2	TRBV6-5	.	CASSYSPGTGELFF	TGTGCCAGCAGTTACTCGCCAGGCACCGGGGAGCTGTTTTTT
many	TRBJ2-7	TRBV10-3	TRBD2	CAISETSGLAGTYEQYF	TGTGCCATCAGTGAGACCTCTGGACTAGCGGGAACCTACGAGCAGTACTTC
few	TRBJ2-1	TRBV20-1	.	CSAHEPTYNEQFF	TGCAGTGCTCACGAGCCGACCTACAATGAGCAGTTCTTC
.	TRBJ1-5	TRBV24-1	.	CATSFGSNQPQHF	TGTGCCACCAGTTTCGGTAGCAATCAGCCCCAGCATTTT
.	TRBJ2-1	TRBV20-1	TRBD1	CSARTYTGGSYNEQFF	TGCAGTGCTAGAACCTATACAGGGGGCTCCTACAATGAGCAGTTCTTC
.	TRBJ1-2	TRBV30	.	CARRGQGHYGYTF	TGTGCCCGGAGAGGACAAGGCCACTATGGCTACACCTTC
few	TRBJ1-5	TRBV10-2	TRBD1	CASSESVDRDLNQPQHF	TGCGCCAGCAGTGAGTCGGTTGACAGGGACCTTAATCAGCCCCAGCATTTT
.	TRBJ2-3	TRBV20-1	TRBD2	CSAPAGVPTDTQYF	TGCAGTGCTCCAGCGGGGGTTCCCACAGATACGCAGTATTTT
many	TRBJ2-7	TRBV29-1	.	CSVFTGTYEQYF	TGCAGCGTTTTCACAGGGACCTACGAGCAGTACTTC
many	TRBJ2-7	TRBV9	TRBD1	CASSPAGTGRNEQYF	TGTGCCAGCAGCCCAGCAGGGACAGGACGCAACGAGCAGTACTTC
.	TRBJ2-6	TRBV30	TRBD1	CAWSPTGSGVWANVLTF	TGTGCCTGGAGTCCGACAGGGTCTGGGGTCTGGGCCAACGTCCTGACTTTC
many	TRBJ2-1	TRBV28	TRBD2	CASSETGLAGGREQFF	TGTGCCAGCAGTGAGACCGGACTAGCGGGGGGGCGTGAGCAGTTCTTC
many	TRBJ2-5	TRBV29-1	.	CSVERGETQYF	TGCAGCGTTGAAAGGGGAGAGACCCAGTACTTC
.	TRBJ2-1	TRBV20-1	.	CCASQMGAWGIHEQFF	TGCTGTGCTTCGCAAATGGGGGCATGGGGTATCCATGAGCAGTTCTTC
.	TRBJ2-3	TRBV5-5	.	CASSSMETQRDTQYF	TGTGCCAGCAGCTCCATGGAGACACAGAGGGATACGCAGTATTTT
few	TRBJ1-6	TRBV5-6	.	CASSLVAGRGSPLHF	TGTGCCAGCAGCTTGGTGGCAGGGCGGGGTTCACCCCTCCACTTT
.	TRBJ2-1	TRBV4-1	.	CASSDQGGYYNEQFF	TGCGCCAGCAGCGACCAGGGAGGTTATTACAATGAGCAGTTCTTC
many	TRBJ2-7	TRBV29-1	TRBD1	CSVGTGRSYEQYF	TGCAGCGTTGGGACAGGGAGGTCCTACGAGCAGTACTTC
many	TRBJ1-5	TRBV12-3/TRBV12-4	.	CASSFRGRNQPQHF	TGTGCCAGCAGTTTTAGAGGGCGCAATCAGCCCCAGCATTTT
.	TRBJ2-5	TRBV28	TRBD1	CASSSPYRGETQYF	TGTGCCAGCAGTTCACCGTACAGGGGAGAGACCCAGTACTTC
.	TRBJ2-3	TRBV5-4	.	CASSLAPGKSTDTQYF	TGTGCCAGCAGCTTGGCTCCAGGGAAGAGCACAGATACGCAGTATTTT